This TCR beta chain was recovered during a study of early T cells in non-severe SARS-CoV-2 infection. Study in general: Sequencing of bulk RNA from unsorted whole blood was done, without chain pairing.

Individual cDNA molecules received unique molecular identifiers. From the 5' RACE reads, TCRdb called clonotypes with MiXCR, one entry per CDR3 protein. This table holds about 23,000 distinct CDR3 sequences, roughly 5% found once. This clonotype was counted at least ten times. The target antigen is unknown. Study observations and caveats: VDJdb matching, biased toward anti-spike CD8 responses, missed private and CD4 specificities.

The CDR3 consists of 12 residues. The germline V and J ends were trimmed by 3 bases and 5 bases, with 7 bases remaining between them. The receptor was derived from an adult who was a healthcare worker with PCR-confirmed SARS-CoV-2 infection or an uninfected control (not recorded which). The sequencing sample was made of whole blood. The rearrangement uses TRBV12-3 or TRBV12-4 and TRBJ2-5, with unresolved D. CDR3 region: CASSFSRETQYF. CDR3 nucleotides: TGTGCCAGCAGTTTTTCACGGGAGACCCAGTACTTC.